This TCR beta chain was observed in a study of blood T cell repertoires in COVID-19. Study in general: T cells, B-cell-depleted T cells, or PBMCs provided the cDNA or gDNA that served as material.

Original processing notes: Reference gene primer amplification in the assay estimated nucleated cell counts. Data came from immunoSEQ multiplex PCR; TCRdb stores just in-frame clones and leaves some out. V, J and clone size derive from that table, while D and trimming were established from the DNA sequence. Of 78,000 or so clones in the sample, roughly 86% are singletons; the top ten hold roughly 5%. This receptor was taken from a man in his fifties or sixties with active or convalescent COVID-19. The sequenced material came from peripheral blood.

The CDR3 DNA is TGTGCCAGCAGCGTAGCTGCGACGGGGACAAAGACCCAGTACTTC. Protein product: CASSVAATGTKTQYF. The V call is TRBV9, the J call TRBJ2-5; D perhaps matches TRBD1 (6 bases). The CDR3 extends over 15 amino acids. Per germline, CDR1 SGDLS and CDR2 YYNGEE. Trimming removed 0 bases at V and 6 bases at J, with 15 bases between.